This T cell receptor (beta chain) was identified in a study of cytomegalovirus exposure and HLA in healthy donors. At the level of the study: An early data release held approximately 85 million unique TCRs from HLA-typed donors.

Concerning this clone itself: Antigen unknown.

Study observations and caveats: In a later analysis, most CMV-associated TCR beta chains appeared HLA-restricted. A later analysis showed TCR association rates differing by HLA locus, peaking at DRB1 and lowest at HLA-C.

The CDR3 sequence is 16 residues long. Trimming cost V 5 bases and J 6 bases; bases outside gene matches: 12. Germline assignment: CDR1 MNHNY and CDR2 SVGAGI (reference sequence). The PCR had 60 Vbeta and 13 Jbeta primers. Clones were sequenced by immunoSEQ multiplex PCR, and TCRdb holds only the in-frame ones, with some missing. There are about 250,000 clones in the sample; roughly 84% occur only once, and 0.24% lies in the top ten. The chain has TRBV6-6 and TRBJ2-1, with 8 bases identical to TRBD1. The source material was PBMCs. The receptor's source is a girl aged 2-15 years in good health and CMV-seronegative. CDR3 DNA sequence: TGTGCCAGCAGTACGCCAGACAGGGGAGGTCCCAATGAGCAGTTCTTC. Its protein product is CASSTPDRGGPNEQFF.